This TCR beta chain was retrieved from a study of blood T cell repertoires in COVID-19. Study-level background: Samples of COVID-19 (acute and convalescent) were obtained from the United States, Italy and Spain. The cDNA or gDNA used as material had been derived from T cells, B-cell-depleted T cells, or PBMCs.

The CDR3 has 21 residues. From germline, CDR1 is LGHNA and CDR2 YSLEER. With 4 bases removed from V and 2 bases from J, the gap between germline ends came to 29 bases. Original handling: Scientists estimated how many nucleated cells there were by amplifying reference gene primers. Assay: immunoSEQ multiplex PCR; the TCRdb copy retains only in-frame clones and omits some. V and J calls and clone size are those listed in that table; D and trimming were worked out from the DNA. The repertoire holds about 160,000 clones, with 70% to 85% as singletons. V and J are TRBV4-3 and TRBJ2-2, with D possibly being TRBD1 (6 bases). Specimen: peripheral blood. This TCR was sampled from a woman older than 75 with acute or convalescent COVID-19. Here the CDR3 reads CASSPRTVGLTRRTNTGELFF. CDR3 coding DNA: TGCGCCAGCAGCCCTCGGACAGTGGGCCTTACAAGGCGAACCAACACCGGGGAGCTGTTTTTT.